This T cell receptor (beta chain) was sequenced in a study of control samples from healthy donors and cancer patients. The V and J ends lost 2 bases and 2 bases respectively, with 2 bases between them. CDR1 and CDR2 (germline): MNHNY, SVGAGI (reference sequence). The CDR3 length is 12 residues. Produced via immunoSEQ multiplex PCR; TCRdb's table is partial and in-frame only. The sample has about 140,000 clones, 91% seen once. This rearrangement joins TRBV6-6 to TRBJ2-3; unclear D gene. What was sequenced was blood. The sequence derives from a man between 18 and 35 years old in good health. CDR3 residues: CASSYPTDTQYF. DNA of the CDR3: TGTGCCAGCAGTTACCCCACAGATACGCAGTATTTT.